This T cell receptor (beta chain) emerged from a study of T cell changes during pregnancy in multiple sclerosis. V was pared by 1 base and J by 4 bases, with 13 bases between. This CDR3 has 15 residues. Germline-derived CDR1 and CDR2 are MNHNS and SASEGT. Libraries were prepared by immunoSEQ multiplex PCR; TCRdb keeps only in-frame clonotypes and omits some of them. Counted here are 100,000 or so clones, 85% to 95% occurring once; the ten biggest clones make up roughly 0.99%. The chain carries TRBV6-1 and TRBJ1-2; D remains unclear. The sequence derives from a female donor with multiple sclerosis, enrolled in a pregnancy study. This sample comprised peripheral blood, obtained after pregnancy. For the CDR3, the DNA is TGTGCCAGCAGTGAAGGTGGTGCATCTATCTATGGCTACACCTTC. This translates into CASSEGGASIYGYTF.